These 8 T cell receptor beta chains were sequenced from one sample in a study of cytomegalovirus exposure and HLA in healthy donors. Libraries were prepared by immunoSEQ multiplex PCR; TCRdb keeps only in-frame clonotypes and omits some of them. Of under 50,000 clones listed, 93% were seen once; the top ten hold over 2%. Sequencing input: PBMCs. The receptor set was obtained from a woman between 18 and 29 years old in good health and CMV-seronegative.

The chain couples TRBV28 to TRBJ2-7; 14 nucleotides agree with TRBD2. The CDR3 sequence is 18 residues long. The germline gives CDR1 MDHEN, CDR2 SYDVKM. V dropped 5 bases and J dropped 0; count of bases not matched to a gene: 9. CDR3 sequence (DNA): TGTGCCAGCAGTACCGGGACTAGCGGGAGTACCCTCTCCTACGAGCAGTACTTC. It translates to CASSTGTSGSTLSYEQYF.

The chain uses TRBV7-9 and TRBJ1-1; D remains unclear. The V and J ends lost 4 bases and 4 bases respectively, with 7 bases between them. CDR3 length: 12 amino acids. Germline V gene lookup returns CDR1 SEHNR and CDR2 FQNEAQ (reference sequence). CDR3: CASSSGSTEAFF. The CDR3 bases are TGTGCCAGCAGCTCCGGGAGCACTGAAGCTTTCTTT.

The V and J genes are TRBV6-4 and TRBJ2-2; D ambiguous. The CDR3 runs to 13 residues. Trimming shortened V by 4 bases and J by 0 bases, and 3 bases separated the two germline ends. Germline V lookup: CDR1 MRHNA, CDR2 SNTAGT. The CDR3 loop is CASSATNTGELFF. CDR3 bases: TGTGCCAGCAGTGCCACGAACACCGGGGAGCTGTTTTTT.

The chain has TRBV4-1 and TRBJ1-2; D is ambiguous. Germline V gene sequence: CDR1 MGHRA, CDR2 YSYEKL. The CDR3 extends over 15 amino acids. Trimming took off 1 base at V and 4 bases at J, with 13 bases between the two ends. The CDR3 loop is CASSQVVGSFYGYTF. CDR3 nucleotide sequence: TGCGCCAGCAGCCAAGTGGTGGGCAGTTTCTATGGCTACACCTTC.

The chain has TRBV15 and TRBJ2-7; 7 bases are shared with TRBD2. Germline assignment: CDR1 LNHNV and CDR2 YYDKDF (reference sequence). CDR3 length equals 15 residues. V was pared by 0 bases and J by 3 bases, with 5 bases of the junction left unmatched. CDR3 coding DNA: TGTGCCACCAGCAGAGATGCGTCGGGAGGCTACGAGCAGTACTTC. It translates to CATSRDASGGYEQYF.

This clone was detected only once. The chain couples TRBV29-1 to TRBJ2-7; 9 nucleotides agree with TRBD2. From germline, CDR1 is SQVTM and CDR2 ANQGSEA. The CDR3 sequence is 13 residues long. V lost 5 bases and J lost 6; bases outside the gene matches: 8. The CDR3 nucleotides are TGCAGCGTTCGGCGGGAGGGAGGTACCGAGCAGTACTTC. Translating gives CSVRREGGTEQYF.

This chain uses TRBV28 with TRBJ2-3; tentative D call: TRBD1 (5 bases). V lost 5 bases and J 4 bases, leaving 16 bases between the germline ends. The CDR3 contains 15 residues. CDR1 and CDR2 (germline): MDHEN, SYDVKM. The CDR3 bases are TGTGCCAGCAGTGGGGCACGGGCCGAATCAGATACGCAGTATTTT. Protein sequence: CASSGARAESDTQYF.

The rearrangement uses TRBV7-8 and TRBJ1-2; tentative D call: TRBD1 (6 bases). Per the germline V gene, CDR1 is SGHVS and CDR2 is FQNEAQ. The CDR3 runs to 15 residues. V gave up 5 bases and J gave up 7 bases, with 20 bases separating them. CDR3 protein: CASSRTQQGSSGYTF. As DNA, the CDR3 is TGTGCCAGCAGCCGCACCCAACAGGGATCTTCTGGCTACACCTTC.